These 30 T cell receptor beta chains share one sample of origin, sequenced in a study of T cell responses to AZD1222 COVID-19 vaccine. Profiled with immunoSEQ multiplex PCR; TCRdb holds only in-frame clones, not every one. The sample contains fewer than 120,000 clones, about 85% of which appear only once. The sequenced sample was peripheral blood, obtained on day 0 of AZD1222 vaccination. These TCRs come from an adult in good health.

This clone showed up just once. This rearrangement joins TRBV11-2 to TRBJ1-1; 12 bases line up with TRBD1. V lost 5 bases, J lost 0 bases, and 7 bases stayed unmatched. CDR3 length: 17 amino acids. Germline CDR1 and CDR2: SGHAT and FQNNGV. The CDR3 DNA follows: TGTGCCAGCAGCGACCGGGACAGGGGGCGGCTGAACACTGAAGCTTTCTTT. It translates to CASSDRDRGRLNTEAFF.

The chain uses TRBV5-1 and TRBJ2-5, with TRBD1 identical over 8 bases. V gave up 4 bases and J gave up 2 bases; unmatched junction bases: 4. The CDR3 is 14 amino acids. From germline, CDR1 is SGHRS and CDR2 YFSETQ. CDR3 loop: CASSVTGAQETQYF. CDR3 bases: TGCGCCAGCAGCGTGACAGGGGCGCAAGAGACCCAGTACTTC.

The V call is TRBV2, the J call TRBJ1-1; D gene unclear. Looked up from germline, CDR1 is SNHLY and CDR2 is FYNNEI. The CDR3 totals 13 residues. Trimming left V 6 bases short and J 0 bases short, with 8 bases between. CDR3 amino acids: CASSATVNTEAFF. CDR3 DNA: TGTGCCAGCAGCGCTACAGTGAACACTGAAGCTTTCTTT.

The gene calls are TRBV28 and TRBJ2-7, with TRBD1 as a possible D gene (6 bases). This CDR3 has 14 amino acids. The germline gives CDR1 MDHEN, CDR2 SYDVKM. V dropped 3 bases and J dropped 4 bases, with 13 bases sitting between them. The CDR3 bases are TGTGCCAGCAGTTTGACAGGCCCAGTTTACGAGCAGTACTTC. Translated, it gives CASSLTGPVYEQYF.

The rearrangement joins TRBV5-1 to TRBJ2-7; 12 positions match TRBD1. With 5 bases clipped from V and 7 bases from J, the junction kept 10 bases outside the gene matches. The CDR3 length is 15 residues. Germline V gives CDR1 SGHRS, CDR2 YFSETQ. The CDR3 reads CASSRPGQGAGEQYF. The CDR3 DNA reads TGCGCCAGCAGTCGCCCGGGACAGGGGGCTGGAGAGCAGTACTTC.

In regard to this clone: An end of the junction does not agree with germline; a read error may underlie this. J is TRBJ2-3 and V is TRBV7-7, with 9 nucleotides matching TRBD2. Per the germline V gene, CDR1 is SSHAT and CDR2 is FNYEAQ (reference sequence). The CDR3 length is 16 residues. CDR3 sequence: CASSLGSSGNPDTQYF. CDR3 DNA: TGTGCTAGCAGCTTAGGGTCTAGCGGGAACCCAGATACGCAGTATTTT.

The CDR3 sequence is CASSYSRGQTEAFF. CDR3 in DNA: TGTGCCAGTAGCTATTCTAGGGGACAAACTGAAGCTTTCTTT. This chain links TRBV19 with TRBJ1-1, with a weak D call TRBD1 (6 bases). Germline V gene sequence: CDR1 LNHDA, CDR2 SQIVND (reference sequence). Trimming took off 6 bases at V and 5 bases at J, with 16 bases between the two ends. CDR3 size: 14 residues.

The rearrangement joins TRBV4-2 to TRBJ2-7; 9 positions match TRBD1. The CDR3 is 15 amino acids. CDR1 LGHNA and CDR2 YNFKEQ come from the germline V gene. Trimming cost V 3 bases and J 3 bases; bases outside gene matches: 6. This CDR3 is CASSHDDRGDYEQYF. The CDR3 nucleotides are TGTGCCAGCAGCCATGATGACAGGGGGGACTACGAGCAGTACTTC.

The V call is TRBV7-2, the J call TRBJ1-3, with 7 bases lining up with TRBD1. Looked up from germline, CDR1 is SGHTA and CDR2 is FQGNSA. This CDR3 has 15 residues. Unmatched junction bases numbered 4, after V lost 5 bases and J lost 0 bases. The CDR3 region is CASSQTGSSGNTIYF. In nucleotides, the CDR3 is TGTGCCAGCAGCCAGACAGGGAGCTCTGGAAACACCATATATTTT.

As concerns this clone: The limits of the CDR3 on the DNA are not certain, so only TCRdb's listed CDR3 is given. V and J are TRBV2 and TRBJ1-4; no check of the table's D call, TRBD1, against the DNA was made. With termini counted, the CDR3 has 14 amino acids. Germline loops: CDR1 SNHLY, CDR2 FYNNEI. The CDR3 spells CASILDRGEEKLFF.

This clone turned up a few times. This chain links TRBV28 with TRBJ2-7, with unresolved D. Germline CDR1 reads MDHEN; CDR2 reads SYDVKM. The length of the CDR3 is 13 residues. Trimming shortened V by 3 bases and J by 2 bases, and 8 bases separated the two germline ends. In DNA form, the CDR3 reads TGTGCCAGCAGTTTGGTATCTCCCTACGAGCAGTACTTC. Amino acids: CASSLVSPYEQYF.

The gene calls are TRBV25-1 and TRBJ2-2; TRBD1 agrees at 7 bases. This CDR3 comprises 18 residues. The V gene end was trimmed by 3 bases and the J gene end by 7 bases; junction bases not matched to a gene: 17. Germline V gene sequence: CDR1 MGHDK, CDR2 SYGVNS. CDR3 protein: CASSDTGVGIRDLGELFF. The CDR3 bases are TGTGCCAGCAGTGACACAGGGGTGGGAATTCGAGATCTCGGGGAGCTGTTTTTT.

This clone was found once. V and J are TRBV2 and TRBJ1-2, with 8 bases fitting TRBD1. J lost 2 bases, V lost 9 bases, and 5 bases had no gene match. The CDR3 runs 13 residues. CDR1 and CDR2 (germline): SNHLY, FYNNEI. This CDR3 is CARADRGNYGYTF. Here the CDR3 DNA reads TGTGCCAGGGCAGACAGGGGAAACTATGGCTACACCTTC.

This chain links TRBV28 with TRBJ2-2, with TRBD1 identical over 9 bases. CDR1 and CDR2 (germline): MDHEN, SYDVKM. This CDR3 comprises 15 residues. The trim removed 6 bases at V and 7 bases at J, leaving 9 bases unmatched. The CDR3 nucleotides read TGTGCCAGCAGCTCCGGGACAGGGAGGATCGGGGAGCTGTTTTTT. It codes for CASSSGTGRIGELFF. Based on the CDR3 plus reference TRBV28 and TRBJ2-2, the full variable domain is DVKVTQSSRYLVKRTGEKVFLECVQDMDHENMFWYRQDPGLGLRLIYFSYDVKMKEKGDIPEGYSVSREKKERFSLILESASTNQTSMYLCASSSGTGRIGELFFGEGSRLTVL.

The CDR3 nucleotides read TGTGCCAGCAGCCAAGATGGACCTAATCAGCCCCAGCATTTT. This gives the protein CASSQDGPNQPQHF. The chain links TRBV11-2 to TRBJ1-5; D remains unclear. The CDR3 runs to 14 residues. The V and J ends lost 5 bases and 4 bases respectively, with 12 bases between them. Germline lookup yields CDR1 SGHAT and CDR2 FQNNGV. Filled out from reference TRBV11-2 and TRBJ1-5, the complete variable domain reads EAGVAQSPRYKIIEKRQSVAFWCNPISGHATLYWYQQILGQGPKLLIQFQNNGVVDDSQLPKDRFSAERLKGVDSTLKIQPAKLEDSAVYLCASSQDGPNQPQHFGDGTRLSIL.

The rearrangement joins TRBV19 to TRBJ2-7, with D unresolved. With 4 bases removed from V and 2 bases from J, the gap between germline ends came to 3 bases. The CDR3 has 11 amino acids. Looked up from germline, CDR1 is LNHDA and CDR2 is SQIVND (reference sequence). CDR3 amino acids: CASSTTYEQYF. The CDR3 nucleotides are TGTGCCAGTAGTACAACCTACGAGCAGTACTTC.

The chain joins TRBV19 to TRBJ2-4; D gene unclear. CDR1 is LNHDA and CDR2 is SQIVND in the germline V gene (reference sequence). The ends were cut back, 3 bases at V and 5 bases at J, with 8 bases in the middle. The CDR3 covers 13 residues. The CDR3 sequence: CASSISGENIQYF. The CDR3 DNA reads TGTGCCAGTAGTATTTCCGGAGAAAACATTCAGTACTTC.

The chain carries TRBV3-1 (or the pseudogene TRBV3-2) and TRBJ1-3; 7 bases line up with TRBD1. Germline CDR1 and CDR2: LGHDT and YNNKEL (reference sequence). The CDR3 runs 18 residues. Trimming at V came to 3 bases and at J to 0 bases, leaving 11 bases not matched to a gene. The CDR3 loop reads CASSHPGQSLSSGNTIYF. DNA for the CDR3: TGTGCCAGCAGCCACCCGGGACAGAGCCTGAGCTCTGGAAACACCATATATTTT.

The chain employs TRBV19 and TRBJ2-7, with 9 bases aligning to TRBD2. J gave up 3 bases and V 4 bases, and 10 bases lay outside the gene matches. The CDR3 loop spans 16 amino acids. Germline assignment: CDR1 LNHDA and CDR2 SQIVND (reference sequence). CDR3 region: CASSSLAGRKVYEQYF. The CDR3, as DNA: TGTGCCAGTAGTAGTCTAGCGGGGAGAAAGGTCTACGAGCAGTACTTC.

J is TRBJ1-1 and V is TRBV19; 9 bases align to TRBD1. The CDR3 has 16 amino acids. CDR1 LNHDA and CDR2 SQIVND come from the germline V gene (reference sequence). Trimming cost V 4 bases and J 5 bases; bases outside gene matches: 11. The CDR3 reads CASSTTGGRARTEAFF. The CDR3 DNA reads as TGTGCCAGTAGTACAACAGGGGGCCGGGCTCGGACTGAAGCTTTCTTT. Combining the CDR3 with reference TRBV19 and TRBJ1-1 gives the whole variable domain DGGITQSPKYLFRKEGQNVTLSCEQNLNHDAMYWYRQDPGQGLRLIYYSQIVNDFQKGDIAEGYSVSREKKESFPLTVTSAQKNPTAFYLCASSTTGGRARTEAFFGQGTRLTVV.

V and J are TRBV11-2 and TRBJ1-2; D is unclear. The CDR3 is 15 amino acids. V was shortened by 1 base and J by 2 bases, with 11 bases between the two germline ends. Germline CDR1 reads SGHAT; CDR2 reads FQNNGV. The CDR3 DNA is TGTGCCAGCAGCTTAGCTGGAACAGAGAACTATGGCTACACCTTC. Its protein is CASSLAGTENYGYTF.

The V and J genes are TRBV9 and TRBJ2-1; 9 nucleotides line up with TRBD1. Germline V lookup: CDR1 SGDLS, CDR2 YYNGEE. The CDR3 is 16 residues long. The J segment lost 3 bases and the V segment lost 4 bases, leaving 8 bases of the junction unmatched. This chain's CDR3 is CASSSMTGGDYNEQFF. The CDR3 nucleotides are TGTGCCAGCAGCTCGATGACAGGGGGTGACTACAATGAGCAGTTCTTC. Drawing the rest from reference TRBV9 and TRBJ2-1, the complete variable domain is DSGVTQTPKHLITATGQRVTLRCSPRSGDLSVYWYQQSLDQGLQFLIQYYNGEERAKGNILERFSAQQFPDLHSELNLSSLELGDSALYFCASSSMTGGDYNEQFFGPGTRLTVL.

The chain combines TRBV3-1 (or the pseudogene TRBV3-2) with TRBJ1-5; D remains unclear. The germline V and J ends were trimmed by 0 bases and 5 bases, with 8 bases remaining between them. The CDR3 has 14 amino acids. Germline lookup yields CDR1 LGHDT and CDR2 YNNKEL (reference sequence). CDR3 loop: CASSQEARDQPQHF. The CDR3 coding sequence is TGTGCCAGCAGCCAAGAGGCTCGAGATCAGCCCCAGCATTTT.

This chain uses TRBV18 with TRBJ2-5; D may be TRBD1 (5 bases). The CDR3 consists of 13 residues. The germline gives CDR1 KGHSH, CDR2 LQKENI. Trimming removed 4 bases from V and 4 bases from J, with 10 bases in between. CDR3 in DNA: TGTGCCAGCTCACTTGGACAAGGAGAGACCCAGTACTTC. Its translation: CASSLGQGETQYF.

The V gene is TRBV27, the J gene TRBJ1-2; TRBD1 matches 10 bases. The CDR3 has 15 residues. Trimming removed 2 bases from V and 5 bases from J; junction bases left unmatched: 5. The germline V gene has CDR1 MNHEY and CDR2 SMNVEV (reference sequence). The DNA of the CDR3 is TGTGCCAGCAGTTTACGACAGGGGGCGTGGTATGGCTACACCTTC. As protein: CASSLRQGAWYGYTF.

The gene calls are TRBV6-5 and TRBJ1-2, with D perhaps matching TRBD1 (5 bases). Germline V gene sequence: CDR1 MNHEY, CDR2 SVGAGI. Trimming took off 5 bases at V and 8 bases at J, with 15 bases between the two ends. CDR3 size: 13 residues. The CDR3 is CASSLLGVGGYTF. CDR3 nucleotides: TGTGCCAGCAGTCTATTGGGGGTAGGAGGCTACACCTTC.

This rearrangement joins TRBV3-1 (or the pseudogene TRBV3-2) to TRBJ1-1; the D is unclear. The CDR3 contains 14 residues. V lost 4 bases to trimming and J lost 4 bases, with 13 bases between them. Germline lookup yields CDR1 LGHDT and CDR2 YNNKEL (reference sequence). The CDR3: CASSPFGFGTEAFF. DNA for the CDR3: TGTGCCAGCAGCCCTTTCGGTTTTGGCACTGAAGCTTTCTTT.

The chain joins TRBV27 to TRBJ2-3; D remains ambiguous. The CDR3 has 13 residues. Per germline, CDR1 MNHEY and CDR2 SMNVEV (reference sequence). V lost 5 bases to trimming and J lost 6 bases, with 12 bases between them. CDR3 in amino acids: CASSPAPLDTQYF. The CDR3 DNA follows: TGTGCCAGCAGTCCCGCCCCATTGGATACGCAGTATTTT.

The chain is built from TRBV11-2 and TRBJ2-7; D unresolved. V lost 5 bases and J 2 bases, leaving 4 bases between the germline ends. CDR1 and CDR2 from the germline V gene are SGHAT and FQNNGV. The CDR3 sequence is 11 residues long. CDR3 coding DNA: TGTGCCAGCAGCGCTACCTACGAGCAGTACTTC. Translation: CASSATYEQYF. Looking up the rest from reference TRBV11-2 and TRBJ2-7 gives the full variable domain: EAGVAQSPRYKIIEKRQSVAFWCNPISGHATLYWYQQILGQGPKLLIQFQNNGVVDDSQLPKDRFSAERLKGVDSTLKIQPAKLEDSAVYLCASSATYEQYFGPGTRLTVT.

V usage is TRBV24-1 and J usage is TRBJ2-7; D unclear. Germline CDR1 and CDR2: KGHDR and SFDVKD. The CDR3 totals 16 residues. Deletions cut 3 bases from V and 1 base from J, with 15 bases between. This CDR3 is CATSDTNPDGSYEQYF. The CDR3 nucleotides are TGTGCCACCAGTGATACGAACCCGGACGGGTCCTACGAGCAGTACTTC.